The 27 T cell receptor beta chains in this list originate from one sample, sequenced in a study of T cells in Graves' hyperthyroidism and ophthalmopathy. RNA transcripts yielded amplified TCR beta CDR3 regions. HTBI primers were the set used in a first-round RT-PCR of the TCR CDR3. TCRdb reprocessed the multiplex PCR reads with MiXCR, giving one entry per CDR3 protein. In the table there are roughly 500,000 distinct CDR3 sequences, 15% to 20% of which are singletons. Sequences were obtained from blood. The receptors come from a woman aged 25 to 39 with Graves' ophthalmopathy.

The rearrangement links TRBV19 to TRBJ1-6; the D is unclear. Germline assignment: CDR1 LNHDA and CDR2 SQIVND (reference sequence). CDR3 length equals 12 residues. V lost 7 bases to trimming and J lost 8 bases, with 9 bases between them. The DNA for the CDR3 is TGTGCCAGTACCATAGCGGATTCACCCCTCCACTTT. Translating gives CASTIADSPLHF.

Remarks on this clonotype: One end of the junction fails to match germline, which may point to a read error. The rearrangement joins TRBV6-2 or TRBV6-3 to TRBJ2-7, with unresolved D. From germline, CDR1 is MNHEY and CDR2 SVGEGT. The length of the CDR3 is 13 residues. This CDR3 is CASGYIPYDEQYF. CDR3 DNA: TGTGCCAGCGGTTACATTCCTTACGACGAGCAGTACTTC.

This clonotype was found many times. The rearrangement links TRBV20-1 to TRBJ2-3; 7 nucleotides line up with TRBD2. V trimming: 5 bases; J trimming: 9 bases; junction bases outside the gene matches: 11. CDR3 length equals 13 residues. Germline-derived CDR1 and CDR2 are DFQATT and SNEGSKA (reference sequence). The CDR3 reads CSAYDYGLGTQYF. As DNA, the CDR3 is TGCAGTGCTTACGACTACGGACTAGGGACGCAGTATTTT.

This clonotype was recorded at least ten times. The chain is built from TRBV20-1 and TRBJ1-2, with D perhaps TRBD1 (6 bases). Trimming took off 3 bases at V and 9 bases at J, with 14 bases between the two ends. Germline lookup yields CDR1 DFQATT and CDR2 SNEGSKA (reference sequence). CDR3 length equals 12 residues. Here the CDR3 reads CSASYRVESYTF. The DNA of the CDR3 is TGCAGTGCTAGCTACAGGGTCGAGAGCTACACCTTC.

The rearrangement joins TRBV27 to TRBJ1-1; no clear D. Germline V gene lookup returns CDR1 MNHEY and CDR2 SMNVEV (reference sequence). Trimming took off 1 base at V and 0 bases at J, with 6 bases between the two ends. The CDR3 is 14 amino acids. CDR3 coding DNA: TGTGCCAGCAGTTTATTCGTCATGAACACTGAAGCTTTCTTT. Residues: CASSLFVMNTEAFF.

There are a few counts of this clonotype. The chain is built from TRBV20-1 and TRBJ1-5; 9 positions match TRBD1. The CDR3 totals 15 residues. After removal of 5 bases from V and 3 bases from J, the junction contained 8 bases not matched to a gene. Germline loops: CDR1 DFQATT, CDR2 SNEGSKA (reference sequence). DNA for the CDR3: TGCAGTGCTGGCACCGGGACAGGGAACAATCAGCCCCAGCATTTT. This encodes CSAGTGTGNNQPQHF.

The chain couples TRBV6-2 or TRBV6-3 to TRBJ2-7; no clear D. CDR1 MNHEY and CDR2 SVGEGT come from the germline V gene. The CDR3 contains 16 residues. V was cut by 0 bases and J by 3 bases, with 15 bases left in between. The CDR3 nucleotides are TGTGCCAGCAGTTACTCCGGCTCGGTGCATTTCTACGAGCAGTACTTC. This encodes CASSYSGSVHFYEQYF.

V is TRBV6-4 and J is TRBJ2-1; unclear D gene. This CDR3 region has 16 residues. The V end was cut by 0 bases, the J end by 0 bases, with 9 bases between. Germline-derived CDR1 and CDR2 are MRHNA and SNTAGT. The DNA for the CDR3 is TGTGCCAGCAGTGACTCACAAGCGAGCTCCTACAATGAGCAGTTCTTC. It encodes CASSDSQASSYNEQFF.

This clonotype was counted many times. The chain uses TRBV7-9 and TRBJ1-1, with D perhaps matching TRBD1 (6 bases). V was shortened by 5 bases and J by 4 bases, with 14 bases between the two germline ends. CDR1 is SEHNR and CDR2 is FQNEAQ in the germline V gene (reference sequence). CDR3 size: 14 residues. Here the CDR3 reads CASSPETGFTEAFF. The CDR3 nucleotides are TGTGCCAGCAGCCCAGAGACAGGATTCACTGAAGCTTTCTTT.

The chain recombines TRBV14 with TRBJ2-2; D unresolved. The V end lost 3 bases, the J end lost 5 bases, and 10 bases lay between the germline ends. Germline V gene data show CDR1 as SGHDN and CDR2 as FVKESK. The CDR3 has 14 amino acids. The CDR3 is CASSQMLGTGELFF. The CDR3 DNA is TGTGCCAGCAGCCAGATGCTCGGTACCGGGGAGCTGTTTTTT.

The chain has TRBV5-1 and TRBJ1-1, with TRBD1 matching over 9 bases. With 5 bases clipped from V and 6 bases from J, the junction kept 8 bases outside the gene matches. The germline CDR1 and CDR2 sequences are SGHRS and YFSETQ. This CDR3 comprises 14 residues. CDR3 residues: CASSSGQGDSEAFF. The CDR3 DNA follows: TGCGCCAGCAGTTCGGGACAGGGCGATTCTGAAGCTTTCTTT.

V usage is TRBV3-1 and J usage is TRBJ2-3; 10 bases map to TRBD2. The CDR3 is 14 residues long. CDR1 is LGHDT and CDR2 is YNNKEL in the germline V gene (reference sequence). After removal of 4 bases from V and 6 bases from J, the junction contained 4 bases not matched to a gene. This CDR3 reads CASSRSGRGDTQYF. The CDR3 DNA reads as TGTGCCAGCAGCCGAAGCGGGAGGGGGGATACGCAGTATTTT.

This clonotype was picked up many times. CDR3 nucleotides: TGTGCCAGCAGCTTTTTAGGGGGACGTACCGGGGAGCTGTTTTTT. Amino acids: CASSFLGGRTGELFF. The chain is built from TRBV11-2 and TRBJ2-2; a possible D gene is TRBD1 (6 bases). CDR1 and CDR2 (germline): SGHAT, FQNNGV. V shed 3 bases and J shed 5 bases, with 13 bases lying between them. This CDR3 spans 15 amino acids.

This clonotype was seen at least ten times. The chain has TRBV5-1 and TRBJ1-4, with D unresolved. The CDR3 is made up of 17 amino acids. Germline CDR1 is SGHRS and CDR2 is YFSETQ. Trimming removed 0 bases at V and 2 bases at J, with 14 bases between. CDR3 nucleotide sequence: TGCGCCAGCAGCTTGGATGGCCCCTTCAGGACTAATGAAAAACTGTTTTTT. This translates into CASSLDGPFRTNEKLFF.

This clonotype was counted a few times. This chain uses TRBV19 with TRBJ2-5; perhaps TRBD2 as D (5 bases). The V gene's germline CDR1 is LNHDA and CDR2 SQIVND (reference sequence). V gave up 9 bases and J gave up 0 bases, with 14 bases separating them. This CDR3 is 14 amino acids long. The CDR3 protein is CASGRGRYQETQYF. CDR3 coding DNA: TGTGCCAGCGGCCGAGGGAGATACCAAGAGACCCAGTACTTC.

This clonotype was detected a few times. This chain links TRBV7-9 with TRBJ2-3; 8 nucleotides agree with TRBD2. The V gene's germline CDR1 is SEHNR and CDR2 FQNEAQ (reference sequence). V shed 5 bases and J 2 bases; nucleotides not matched to a gene: 9. The CDR3 spans 16 residues. The CDR3 is CASSLPLADATDTQYF. CDR3 nucleotides: TGTGCCAGCAGCCTCCCACTAGCGGATGCCACAGATACGCAGTATTTT.

The chain employs TRBV7-2 and TRBJ2-7; D may be TRBD2 (6 bases). The CDR3 spans 15 residues. The V gene lost 1 base and the J gene lost 0 bases, with 10 bases spanning the gap. Germline loops: CDR1 SGHTA, CDR2 FQGNSA. The CDR3: CASSLGPGDSYEQYF. The CDR3 bases are TGTGCCAGCAGCTTAGGGCCGGGGGACTCCTACGAGCAGTACTTC.

This clonotype has more than one count but fewer than ten. The chain links TRBV20-1 to TRBJ2-1, with D perhaps TRBD1 (5 bases). Germline V gives CDR1 DFQATT, CDR2 SNEGSKA (reference sequence). This CDR3 has 16 residues. With 0 bases removed from V and 0 bases from J, the gap between germline ends came to 12 bases. The CDR3 spells CSARDQGSSSYNEQFF. DNA for the CDR3: TGCAGTGCTAGAGATCAGGGCTCCAGCTCCTACAATGAGCAGTTCTTC.

This clonotype was recorded at least ten times. V is TRBV5-1 and J is TRBJ2-7; 7 bases line up with TRBD2. The CDR3 totals 14 residues. The ends lost 3 bases at V and 2 bases at J; junction bases unmatched: 5. The germline V gene has CDR1 SGHRS and CDR2 YFSETQ. The CDR3 reads CASSSGLGTYEQYF. CDR3 coding DNA: TGCGCCAGCAGCTCTGGACTAGGGACCTACGAGCAGTACTTC.

V gene TRBV9 combines with J gene TRBJ2-2; D is perhaps TRBD2 (6 bases). With 0 bases removed from V and 6 bases from J, the gap between germline ends came to 15 bases. Germline assignment: CDR1 SGDLS and CDR2 YYNGEE. This CDR3 region has 16 residues. CDR3 protein: CASSVVSGSYSGELFF. CDR3 bases: TGTGCCAGCAGCGTAGTTTCCGGGAGCTACTCCGGGGAGCTGTTTTTT.

This clonotype showed up just a few times. One junction end disagrees with the germline gene, perhaps due to a read error. The CDR3 here is CVSSLVPGQGTGELFF. The CDR3 DNA follows: TGTGTCAGCAGCTTAGTGCCGGGACAGGGAACCGGGGAGCTGTTTTTT. This sequence joins TRBV11-2 and TRBJ2-2; TRBD1 matches at 9 bases. This CDR3 spans 16 amino acids. Germline lookup yields CDR1 SGHAT and CDR2 FQNNGV.

In the case of this clonotype: Here the CDR3 omits its conserved ending phenylalanine or tryptophan, so a read error is the likely source. This CDR3 is CASSERPLTEAFL. The CDR3 DNA follows: TGCGCCAGCAGTGAGCGCCCTCTCACTGAAGCTTTCCTT. The genes are TRBV10-2 and TRBJ1-1; no firm D call. V lost 2 bases and J lost 4, with 8 bases in between. The CDR3 sequence is 13 residues long. Germline assignment: CDR1 WSHSY and CDR2 SAAADI.

This clonotype was observed a few times. This chain links TRBV6-5 with TRBJ2-1, with TRBD2 identical over 8 bases. CDR3 length: 15 residues. Germline values: CDR1 MNHEY, CDR2 SVGAGI. J gave up 5 bases and V 4 bases, and 7 bases lay outside the gene matches. The CDR3 DNA reads TGTGCCAGCAGTTCCTATAGCGGGACCCACAATGAGCAGTTCTTC. It specifies CASSSYSGTHNEQFF.

This clonotype was seen a handful of times. The rearrangement links TRBV7-2 to TRBJ1-2; no reliable D call. V lost 5 bases and J lost 6, with 22 bases in between. CDR1 and CDR2 from the germline V gene are SGHTA and FQGNSA. This CDR3 is 16 amino acids long. The CDR3 spells CASSGPTPRRLDGYTF. DNA for the CDR3: TGTGCCAGCAGCGGTCCAACGCCTCGGAGACTTGATGGCTACACCTTC.

This clonotype was recorded only once. The chain uses TRBV19 and TRBJ1-4, with D possibly TRBD1 on 5 matching bases. This CDR3 is 16 amino acids long. CDR1 and CDR2 from the germline V gene are LNHDA and SQIVND (reference sequence). Deletions cut 6 bases from V and 0 bases from J, with 14 bases between. The CDR3 is CASRIARAATNEKLFF. DNA for the CDR3: TGTGCCAGTAGGATTGCCAGGGCCGCAACTAATGAAAAACTGTTTTTT.

The chain has TRBV19 and TRBJ2-6, with 7 nucleotides matching TRBD1. J was trimmed by 2 bases and V by 3 bases; bases with no gene match: 13. CDR3 size: 19 residues. CDR1 LNHDA and CDR2 SQIVND come from the germline V gene (reference sequence). The CDR3 here is CASSIRRDRASTGANVLTF. DNA for the CDR3: TGTGCCAGTAGTATTAGGCGAGACAGGGCCTCGACTGGGGCCAACGTCCTGACTTTC.

There are many counts of this clonotype. The gene calls are TRBV11-2 and TRBJ2-7; D is uncertain. Germline V gene lookup returns CDR1 SGHAT and CDR2 FQNNGV. Trimming cost V 4 bases and J 4 bases, with 8 bases left between them. This CDR3 has 12 amino acids. The CDR3 region has the DNA TGTGCCAGCAGCTCGGATAGATACGAGCAGTACTTC. Translation gives CASSSDRYEQYF. Full variable domain (remainder filled in from reference TRBV11-2 and TRBJ2-7): EAGVAQSPRYKIIEKRQSVAFWCNPISGHATLYWYQQILGQGPKLLIQFQNNGVVDDSQLPKDRFSAERLKGVDSTLKIQPAKLEDSAVYLCASSSDRYEQYFGPGTRLTVT.